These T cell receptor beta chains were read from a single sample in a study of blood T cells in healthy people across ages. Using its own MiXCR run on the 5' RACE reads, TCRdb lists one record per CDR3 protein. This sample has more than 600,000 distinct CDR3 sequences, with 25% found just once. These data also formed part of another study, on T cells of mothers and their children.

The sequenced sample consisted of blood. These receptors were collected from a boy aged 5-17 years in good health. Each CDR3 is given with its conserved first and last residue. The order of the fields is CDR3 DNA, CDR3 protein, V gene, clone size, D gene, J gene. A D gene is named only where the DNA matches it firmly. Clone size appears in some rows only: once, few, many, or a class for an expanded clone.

TGTGCCAGCAGTTACTCGAACCTCCGGGAGACCCAGTACTTC CASSYSNLRETQYF TRBV6-5 NA NA TRBJ2-5
TGCGCCAGCAGCTTGCGGCTAGCGGGAGCGGTTGGAGAGACCCAGTACTTC CASSLRLAGAVGETQYF TRBV5-1 NA TRBD2 TRBJ2-5
TGTGCCAGCAGCGCCAATTCCGGGACGGGCTATGGCTACACCTTC CASSANSGTGYGYTF TRBV9 NA NA TRBJ1-2
TGCGCCAGCAGCCAAGACGATCGGGACAGGGGGAAGACTGAAGCTTTCTTT CASSQDDRDRGKTEAFF TRBV4-1 few TRBD1 TRBJ1-1
TGTGCCAGCAGCTTACAGGGGTATACCTACAATGAGCAGTTCTTC CASSLQGYTYNEQFF TRBV7-3 few NA TRBJ2-1
TGTGCCAGCAGGAAACAGCAATCCTATGGCTACACCTTC CASRKQQSYGYTF TRBV2 NA NA TRBJ1-2
TGCAGCGCCTCCCACACTGAAGCTTTCTTT CSASHTEAFF TRBV29-1 few NA TRBJ1-1
TGTGCCAGCAGTGCCAACGTCGATAGCAATCAGCCCCAGCATTTT CASSANVDSNQPQHF TRBV2 NA NA TRBJ1-5
TGTGCCAGCAGCAAGGGCTCCTCACCTTACAATGAGCAGTTCTTC CASSKGSSPYNEQFF TRBV28 NA NA TRBJ2-1
TGTGCCAGCAAGACTAGCGGAACCTACGAGCAGTACTTC CASKTSGTYEQYF TRBV3-1 NA TRBD2 TRBJ2-7
TGTGCCAGCAGCCAAGATATGATGGCAGGCATATCCAAAAACATTCAGTACTTC CASSQDMMAGISKNIQYF TRBV4-2 NA NA TRBJ2-4
TGCAGCGTTGGTGGGAGGGCCGTGGAGACCCAGTACTTC CSVGGRAVETQYF TRBV29-1 few TRBD2 TRBJ2-5
TGTGCCTCGAGAGGACTATACACAGATACGCAGTATTTT CASRGLYTDTQYF TRBV10-3 NA NA TRBJ2-3
TGCAGTGCCCGAGCTGCTGGAACGAACATTCAGTACTTC CSARAAGTNIQYF TRBV20-1 NA NA TRBJ2-4
TGCAACGTTGTACTGGGGCCCTCTGGAAACACCATATATTTT CNVVLGPSGNTIYF TRBV29-1 NA NA TRBJ1-3
TGTGCCAGCAGCGCCTTCAGTGAGCTGAACTACGAGCAGTACTTC CASSAFSELNYEQYF TRBV7-9 few NA TRBJ2-7
TGTGCAAGCAGTGAGGGTTTGGGCAATCAGCCCCAGCATTTT CASSEGLGNQPQHF TRBV12-3/TRBV12-4 NA NA TRBJ1-5
TGCAGCGTCCCGGGACTAGCGGGACTAGCCTACAATGAGCAGTTCTTC CSVPGLAGLAYNEQFF TRBV29-1 few TRBD2 TRBJ2-1
TGCGCCAGCAGCCAAGATAGGACGGAAAGCTCCTACGGGCAGTACTTC CASSQDRTESSYGQYF TRBV4-1 few NA TRBJ2-7
TGCAGTGCTAGAGAGGGACAGGGGGTTGTCGAGCAGTACTTC CSAREGQGVVEQYF TRBV20-1 NA TRBD1 TRBJ2-7
TGTGCCAGCAGCTTAGGGGACGGAGTCTACGAGCAGTACTTC CASSLGDGVYEQYF TRBV5-6 few NA TRBJ2-7
TGTGCTAGTGGTGGGGCCCCTTTGTACGAGCAGTACTTC CASGGAPLYEQYF TRBV12-5 few NA TRBJ2-7
TGTGCCAGCAGCGTAGCTACCTGGGAGGATACGCAGTATTTT CASSVATWEDTQYF TRBV9 NA NA TRBJ2-3
TGTGCCAGCAGCCAAGCGGCAGGGAGGGAAAAACTGTTTTTT CASSQAAGREKLFF TRBV3-1 NA NA TRBJ1-4
TGTGCCAGCAGCCCACAACCGGTTGCTGAAAAACTGTTTTTT CASSPQPVAEKLFF TRBV12-3/TRBV12-4 few NA TRBJ1-4
TGTGCCAGCAGCCCAGACCCAACTAATGAAAAACTGTTTTTT CASSPDPTNEKLFF TRBV7-2 NA NA TRBJ1-4
TGCGCCAGCAGCTTAGGGGAGGGCTTGGAGACCCAGTACTTC CASSLGEGLETQYF TRBV5-1 NA TRBD2 TRBJ2-5
TGTGCCACCAGTGATAAGGGGGTTACCTACGAGCAGTACTTC CATSDKGVTYEQYF TRBV24-1 NA NA TRBJ2-7
TGTGCCAGCAGTTTTGACCCAACCTACGAGCAGTACTTC CASSFDPTYEQYF TRBV12-3/TRBV12-4 NA NA TRBJ2-7
TGTGCCATCAGTGACTCTGATGAGGTACCTCCCGAGCAGTACTTC CAISDSDEVPPEQYF TRBV10-3 NA NA TRBJ2-7
TGTGCCAGCAGCCAAGTAACAGGATTACCAGATACGCAGTATTTT CASSQVTGLPDTQYF TRBV3-1 few NA TRBJ2-3
TGTGCCAGCAGTGAAGCGGGGGCTAACTATGGCTACACCTTC CASSEAGANYGYTF TRBV6-1 few NA TRBJ1-2
TGTGCCAGTAGTATGGATTCAGGGATTTTAGATTCACCCCTCCACTTT CASSMDSGILDSPLHF TRBV19 NA NA TRBJ1-6
TGCGCCAGCAGCGTAGGGGGCGCCGGGGACATTCAGTACTTC CASSVGGAGDIQYF TRBV5-1 few TRBD1 TRBJ2-4
TGTGCCAGCAGTTTTCAGTTGCGAACTGAAGCTTTCTTT CASSFQLRTEAFF TRBV12-3/TRBV12-4 NA NA TRBJ1-1
TGTGCCAGCAGCTTGAGGGGGCTTCTCAGCACCGGGGAGCTGTTTTTT CASSLRGLLSTGELFF TRBV5-5 few TRBD1 TRBJ2-2
TGCAGTGCTAGATCGGGGTCCAATCAGCCCCAGCATTTT CSARSGSNQPQHF TRBV20-1 NA NA TRBJ1-5
TGCAGCCACCGACTAGCGGGAGACTATGAGCAGTTCTTC CSHRLAGDYEQFF TRBV29-1 NA TRBD2 TRBJ2-1
TGTGCCAGCAGTGCTGGACTAGCTGGCCGCAATGAGCAGTTCTTC CASSAGLAGRNEQFF TRBV28 NA TRBD2 TRBJ2-1
TGTGCCAGCAGTTGGGGCAGGCATCTCCAAGAGACCCAGTACTTC CASSWGRHLQETQYF TRBV28 few NA TRBJ2-5